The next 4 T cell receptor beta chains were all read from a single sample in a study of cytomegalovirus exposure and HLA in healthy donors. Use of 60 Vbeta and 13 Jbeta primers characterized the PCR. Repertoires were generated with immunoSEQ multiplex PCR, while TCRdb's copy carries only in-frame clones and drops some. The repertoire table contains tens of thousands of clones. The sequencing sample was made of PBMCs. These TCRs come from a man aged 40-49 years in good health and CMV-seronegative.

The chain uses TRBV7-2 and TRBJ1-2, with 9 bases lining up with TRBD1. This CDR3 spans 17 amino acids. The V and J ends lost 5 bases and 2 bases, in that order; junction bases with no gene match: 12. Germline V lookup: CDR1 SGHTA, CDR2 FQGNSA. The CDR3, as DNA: TGTGCCAGCAGCCCAGCGGGACAGGGAAGCTGGAACTATGGCTACACCTTC. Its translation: CASSPAGQGSWNYGYTF.

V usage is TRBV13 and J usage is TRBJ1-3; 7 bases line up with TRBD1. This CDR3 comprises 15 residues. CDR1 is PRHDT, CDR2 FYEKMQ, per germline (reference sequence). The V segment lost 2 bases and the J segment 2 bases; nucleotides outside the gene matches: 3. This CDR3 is CASSLKGATGNTIYF. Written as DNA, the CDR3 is TGTGCCAGCAGCTTAAAGGGGGCAACTGGAAACACCATATATTTT.

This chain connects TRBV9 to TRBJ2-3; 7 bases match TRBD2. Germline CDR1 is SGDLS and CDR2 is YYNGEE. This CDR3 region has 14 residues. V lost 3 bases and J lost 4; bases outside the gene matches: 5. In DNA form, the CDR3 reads TGTGCCAGCAGCGAGCGGGGTTGGGCAGATACGCAGTATTTT. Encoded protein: CASSERGWADTQYF. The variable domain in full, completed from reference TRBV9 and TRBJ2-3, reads DSGVTQTPKHLITATGQRVTLRCSPRSGDLSVYWYQQSLDQGLQFLIQYYNGEERAKGNILERFSAQQFPDLHSELNLSSLELGDSALYFCASSERGWADTQYFGPGTRLTVL.

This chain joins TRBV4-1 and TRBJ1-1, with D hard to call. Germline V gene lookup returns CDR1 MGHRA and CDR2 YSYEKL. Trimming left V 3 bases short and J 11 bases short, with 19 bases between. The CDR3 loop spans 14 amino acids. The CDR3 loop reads CASSHLAQPRGAFF. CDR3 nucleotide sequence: TGCGCCAGCAGCCATTTGGCCCAACCCCGTGGTGCTTTCTTT.